This TCR beta chain was identified in a study of blood T cell repertoires in COVID-19. Study background: Samples came from the United States, Italy and Spain, spanning acute and convalescent COVID-19.

The V gene lost 2 bases and the J gene lost 6 bases, with 9 bases spanning the gap. Germline CDR1 reads LNHDA; CDR2 reads SQIVND (reference sequence). This CDR3 is built from 13 residues. The repertoire was sequenced with immunoSEQ multiplex PCR; TCRdb's copy has only in-frame clones and lacks some. The sample carries more than 200,000 clones, around 90% recorded once. The clonotype was recovered from a woman aged 50 to 60 who had recovered from COVID-19. The genes are TRBV19 and TRBJ2-3; possible D gene TRBD2, 5 bases. The material sequenced was PBMCs or T cells enriched from blood (not recorded which). CDR3 amino acids: CASSIRRMDTQYF. Here the CDR3 DNA reads TGTGCCAGTAGTATAAGGAGGATGGATACGCAGTATTTT. Together with reference TRBV19 and TRBJ2-3, the CDR3 gives the full variable domain: DGGITQSPKYLFRKEGQNVTLSCEQNLNHDAMYWYRQDPGQGLRLIYYSQIVNDFQKGDIAEGYSVSREKKESFPLTVTSAQKNPTAFYLCASSIRRMDTQYFGPGTRLTVL.